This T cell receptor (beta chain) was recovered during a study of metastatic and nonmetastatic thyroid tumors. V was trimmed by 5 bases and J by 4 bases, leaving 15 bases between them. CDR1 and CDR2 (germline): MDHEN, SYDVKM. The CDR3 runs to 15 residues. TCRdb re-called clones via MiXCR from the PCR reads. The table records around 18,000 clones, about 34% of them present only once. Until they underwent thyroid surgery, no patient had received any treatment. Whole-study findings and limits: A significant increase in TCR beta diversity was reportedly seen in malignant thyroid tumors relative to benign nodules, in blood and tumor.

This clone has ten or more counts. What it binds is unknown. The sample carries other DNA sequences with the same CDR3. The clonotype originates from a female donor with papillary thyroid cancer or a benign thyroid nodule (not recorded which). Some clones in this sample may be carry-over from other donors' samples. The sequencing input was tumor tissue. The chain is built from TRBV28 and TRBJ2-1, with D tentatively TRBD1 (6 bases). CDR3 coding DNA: TGTGCCAGCAGTGGGGGTGGGGGCGGGTACAATGAGCAGTTCTTC. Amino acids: CASSGGGGGYNEQFF.